These T cell receptor beta chains were read from a single sample in a study of cytomegalovirus exposure and HLA in healthy donors. Method: immunoSEQ multiplex PCR; TCRdb's copy keeps in-frame clones and lacks some. The sample lists some 160,000 clones; more than 75% were seen once. The material sequenced was PBMCs. These receptors all come from a man between 18 and 29 years old in good health and CMV-seronegative. Each CDR3 is given with its conserved first and last residue. The D gene is left open where the match is weak. Rows may omit the clone size; those that give it use once, few, many or a size class.

j_call: TRBJ2-3; v_call: TRBV5-1; d_call: NA; clone_size: NA; cdr3_nt: TGCGCCAGCAGCCCCGCAGTAAGCACAGATACGCAGTATTTT; cdr3_aa: CASSPAVSTDTQYF
j_call: TRBJ1-1; v_call: TRBV7-8; d_call: NA; clone_size: NA; cdr3_nt: TGTGCCAGCAGCCAAGTAGCGGGGCCCCGGGACACTGAAGCTTTCTTT; cdr3_aa: CASSQVAGPRDTEAFF
j_call: TRBJ1-2; v_call: TRBV11-2; d_call: TRBD1; clone_size: NA; cdr3_nt: TGTGCCAGCAGCTTAGATTACAGGGGGGATAGGGGCTACACCTTC; cdr3_aa: CASSLDYRGDRGYTF
j_call: TRBJ2-7; v_call: TRBV7-2; d_call: TRBD2; clone_size: once; cdr3_nt: TGTGCCAGCAGGTTCACCGGGACTAGCGGGAGTGGCGAGCAGTACTTC; cdr3_aa: CASRFTGTSGSGEQYF
j_call: TRBJ2-3; v_call: TRBV13; d_call: TRBD2; clone_size: NA; cdr3_nt: TGTGCCAGCTACCTCCGGGGGGGAGGAGATACGCAGTATTTT; cdr3_aa: CASYLRGGGDTQYF
j_call: TRBJ2-3; v_call: TRBV10-3; d_call: TRBD1; clone_size: once; cdr3_nt: TGTGCCTCCCGGGCAGGGGGAGCTACAGATACGCAGTATTTT; cdr3_aa: CASRAGGATDTQYF
j_call: TRBJ2-3; v_call: TRBV6-6; d_call: NA; clone_size: few; cdr3_nt: TGTGCCAGCAATTATAGGACTGGGGGCAGAGATACGCAGTATTTT; cdr3_aa: CASNYRTGGRDTQYF
j_call: TRBJ2-3; v_call: TRBV5-6; d_call: NA; clone_size: NA; cdr3_nt: TGTGCCAGCAGCTTGGTGGAGCGGCTGAGCACAGATACGCAGTATTTT; cdr3_aa: CASSLVERLSTDTQYF
j_call: TRBJ2-7; v_call: TRBV5-1; d_call: TRBD1; clone_size: NA; cdr3_nt: TGCGCCAGCAGCCCCCAGCCGGGACAGGGCCTCTACGAGCAGTACTTC; cdr3_aa: CASSPQPGQGLYEQYF
j_call: TRBJ2-7; v_call: TRBV29-1; d_call: TRBD2; clone_size: NA; cdr3_nt: TGCAGCGTTGAAAGCGGGAGTGATTACGAGCAGTACTTC; cdr3_aa: CSVESGSDYEQYF
j_call: TRBJ1-2; v_call: TRBV15; d_call: NA; clone_size: NA; cdr3_nt: TGTGCCACCAGCAGAGATGGGTCAGGGGTCTATGGCTACACCTTC; cdr3_aa: CATSRDGSGVYGYTF
j_call: TRBJ1-1; v_call: TRBV11-2; d_call: NA; clone_size: NA; cdr3_nt: TGTGCCAGCAGCGTGGGACTCATGAACACTGAAGCTTTCTTT; cdr3_aa: CASSVGLMNTEAFF
j_call: TRBJ2-2; v_call: TRBV4-2; d_call: TRBD2; clone_size: NA; cdr3_nt: TGTGCCAGCAGCCAAGATGTAGCGGGAGACACCGGGGAGCTGTTTTTT; cdr3_aa: CASSQDVAGDTGELFF
j_call: TRBJ1-4; v_call: TRBV5-1; d_call: TRBD1; clone_size: NA; cdr3_nt: TGCGCCAGCAGCTTACAGGGGTACGGAGAAAAACTGTTTTTT; cdr3_aa: CASSLQGYGEKLFF
j_call: TRBJ1-1; v_call: TRBV28; d_call: NA; clone_size: few; cdr3_nt: TGTGCCAGCAGTCTCTCTGGTGAAGGGGTGACTGAAGCTTTCTTT; cdr3_aa: CASSLSGEGVTEAFF
j_call: TRBJ2-7; v_call: TRBV7-2; d_call: NA; clone_size: once; cdr3_nt: TGTGCCAGCAGCCCCATCCTGGGGCCCTACGAGCAGTACTTC; cdr3_aa: CASSPILGPYEQYF
j_call: TRBJ2-2; v_call: TRBV6-6; d_call: NA; clone_size: NA; cdr3_nt: TGTGCCAGCGCAAGGACTACCTTAAAGACCGGGGAGCTGTTTTTT; cdr3_aa: CASARTTLKTGELFF
j_call: TRBJ1-2; v_call: TRBV29-1; d_call: NA; clone_size: NA; cdr3_nt: TGCAGCGTTGAAGATTTGGGGGGGAGTAACTATGGCTACACCTTC; cdr3_aa: CSVEDLGGSNYGYTF
j_call: TRBJ2-2; v_call: TRBV10-2; d_call: TRBD2; clone_size: NA; cdr3_nt: TGCGCCAGCAGCCTAGCGGGGGCTGGGGTGGAGCTGTTTTTT; cdr3_aa: CASSLAGAGVELFF
j_call: TRBJ2-3; v_call: TRBV15; d_call: TRBD2; clone_size: NA; cdr3_nt: TGTGCCACCAGCAGTACTGGACTAGGTACTAGCACAGATACGCAGTATTTT; cdr3_aa: CATSSTGLGTSTDTQYF
j_call: TRBJ1-4; v_call: TRBV10-3; d_call: NA; clone_size: NA; cdr3_nt: TGTGCCATCAGTGAGGTGGGGCCCGAAAAACTGTTTTTT; cdr3_aa: CAISEVGPEKLFF
j_call: TRBJ2-7; v_call: TRBV6-5; d_call: NA; clone_size: NA; cdr3_nt: TGTGCCAGCAGTTTCACTGAAGTCGAGTACTTC; cdr3_aa: CASSFTEVEYF